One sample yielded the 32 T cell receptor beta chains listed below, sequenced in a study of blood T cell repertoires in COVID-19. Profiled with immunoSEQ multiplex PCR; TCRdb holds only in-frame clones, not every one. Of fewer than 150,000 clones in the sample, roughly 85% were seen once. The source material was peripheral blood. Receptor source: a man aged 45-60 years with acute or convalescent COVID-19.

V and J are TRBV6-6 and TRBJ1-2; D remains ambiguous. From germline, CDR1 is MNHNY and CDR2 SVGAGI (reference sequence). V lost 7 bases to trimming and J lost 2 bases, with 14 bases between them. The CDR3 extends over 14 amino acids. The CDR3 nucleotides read TGTGCCAGCAAAAGAGCGACGGAAAACTATGGCTACACCTTC. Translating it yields CASKRATENYGYTF.

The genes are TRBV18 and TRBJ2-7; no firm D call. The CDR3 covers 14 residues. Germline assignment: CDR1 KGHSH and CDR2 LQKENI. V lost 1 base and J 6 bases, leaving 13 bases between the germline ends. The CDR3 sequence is CASSPQSPGAEQYF. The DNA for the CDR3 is TGTGCCAGCTCACCACAAAGCCCCGGTGCCGAGCAGTACTTC.

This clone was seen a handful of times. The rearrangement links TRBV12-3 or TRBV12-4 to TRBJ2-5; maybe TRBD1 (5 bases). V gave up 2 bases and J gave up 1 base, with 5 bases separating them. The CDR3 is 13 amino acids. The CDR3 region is CASSLRGQETQYF. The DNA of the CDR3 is TGTGCCAGCAGTTTAAGGGGCCAAGAGACCCAGTACTTC.

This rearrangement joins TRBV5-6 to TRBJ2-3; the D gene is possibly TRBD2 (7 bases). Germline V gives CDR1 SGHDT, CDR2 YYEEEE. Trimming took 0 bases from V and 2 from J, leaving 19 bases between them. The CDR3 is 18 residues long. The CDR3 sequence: CASSLVGGGLSLTDTQYF. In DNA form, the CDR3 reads TGTGCCAGCAGCTTGGTTGGCGGGGGCCTCTCCCTCACAGATACGCAGTATTTT.

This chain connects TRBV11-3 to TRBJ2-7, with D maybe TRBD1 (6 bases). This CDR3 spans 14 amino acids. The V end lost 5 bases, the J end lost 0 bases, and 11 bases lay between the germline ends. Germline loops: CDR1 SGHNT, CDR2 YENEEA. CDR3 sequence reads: CASSAQGLSYEQYF. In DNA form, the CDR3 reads TGTGCCAGCAGCGCACAGGGTCTCTCCTACGAGCAGTACTTC.

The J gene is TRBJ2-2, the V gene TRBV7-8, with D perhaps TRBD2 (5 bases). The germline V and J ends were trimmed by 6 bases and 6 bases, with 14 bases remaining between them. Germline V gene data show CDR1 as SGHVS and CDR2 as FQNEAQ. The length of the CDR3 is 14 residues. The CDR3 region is CASRSRGVAGELFF. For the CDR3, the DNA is TGTGCCAGCAGGTCCCGGGGTGTAGCCGGGGAGCTGTTTTTT.

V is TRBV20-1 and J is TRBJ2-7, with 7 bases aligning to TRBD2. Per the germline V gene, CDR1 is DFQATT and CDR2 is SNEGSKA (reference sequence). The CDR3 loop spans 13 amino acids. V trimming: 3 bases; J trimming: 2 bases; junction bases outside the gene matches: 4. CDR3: CSASAGAAYEQYF. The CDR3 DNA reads TGCAGTGCTAGTGCGGGAGCGGCCTACGAGCAGTACTTC.

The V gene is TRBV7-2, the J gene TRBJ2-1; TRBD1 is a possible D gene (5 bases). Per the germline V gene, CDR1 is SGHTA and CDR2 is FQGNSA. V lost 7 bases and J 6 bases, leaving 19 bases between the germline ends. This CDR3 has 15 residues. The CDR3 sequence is CASTPNRDRLNEQFF. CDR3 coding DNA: TGTGCCAGCACCCCGAACCGCGACAGACTCAATGAGCAGTTCTTC.

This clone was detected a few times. CDR3 DNA: TGTGCCAGCAGCCCTTGGGACAACTTATCCTACGAGCAGTACTTC. Translation: CASSPWDNLSYEQYF. The V gene is TRBV5-5, the J gene TRBJ2-7; perhaps TRBD1 as D (6 bases). With 4 bases removed from V and 1 base from J, the gap between germline ends came to 15 bases. Germline V gene sequence: CDR1 SGHKS, CDR2 YYEKEE (reference sequence). The CDR3 contains 15 residues.

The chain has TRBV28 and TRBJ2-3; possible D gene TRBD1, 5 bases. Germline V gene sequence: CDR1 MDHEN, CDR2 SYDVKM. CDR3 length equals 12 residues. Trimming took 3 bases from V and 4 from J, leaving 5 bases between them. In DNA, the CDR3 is TGTGCCAGCAGTTTCAGGGCAGATACGCAGTATTTT. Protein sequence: CASSFRADTQYF.

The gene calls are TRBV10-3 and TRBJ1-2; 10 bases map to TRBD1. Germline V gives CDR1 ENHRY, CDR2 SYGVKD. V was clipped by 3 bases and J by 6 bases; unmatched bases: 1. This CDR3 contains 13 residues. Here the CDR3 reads CAISDGTGDGYTF. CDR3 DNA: TGTGCCATCAGTGACGGGACAGGGGATGGCTACACCTTC.

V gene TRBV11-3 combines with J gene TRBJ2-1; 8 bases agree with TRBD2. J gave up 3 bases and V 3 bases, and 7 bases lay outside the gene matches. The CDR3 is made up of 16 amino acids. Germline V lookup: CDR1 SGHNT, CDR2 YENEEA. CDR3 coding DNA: TGTGCCAGCAGCTTCCCACCCGGGAGGGTCTACAATGAGCAGTTCTTC. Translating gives CASSFPPGRVYNEQFF.

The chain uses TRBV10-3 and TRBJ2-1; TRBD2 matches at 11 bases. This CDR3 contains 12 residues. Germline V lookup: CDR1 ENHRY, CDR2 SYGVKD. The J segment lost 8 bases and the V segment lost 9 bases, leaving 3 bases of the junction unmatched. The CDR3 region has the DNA TGTGCCATTAGCGGGGGGGCGGATGAGCAGTTCTTC. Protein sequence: CAISGGADEQFF.

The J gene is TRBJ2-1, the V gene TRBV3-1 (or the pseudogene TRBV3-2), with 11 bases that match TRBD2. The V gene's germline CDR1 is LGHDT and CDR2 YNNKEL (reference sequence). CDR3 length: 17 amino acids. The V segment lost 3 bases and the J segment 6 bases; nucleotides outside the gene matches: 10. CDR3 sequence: CASSHQTTSGSANEQFF. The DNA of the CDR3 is TGTGCCAGCAGCCATCAAACCACTAGCGGGAGTGCCAATGAGCAGTTCTTC.

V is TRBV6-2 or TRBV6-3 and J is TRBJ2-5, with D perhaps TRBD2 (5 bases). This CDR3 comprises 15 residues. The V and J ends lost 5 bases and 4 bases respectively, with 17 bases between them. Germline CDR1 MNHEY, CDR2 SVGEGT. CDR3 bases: TGTGCCAGCAGTACCCCAGGACTGGCCGGAGAGACCCAGTACTTC. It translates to CASSTPGLAGETQYF.

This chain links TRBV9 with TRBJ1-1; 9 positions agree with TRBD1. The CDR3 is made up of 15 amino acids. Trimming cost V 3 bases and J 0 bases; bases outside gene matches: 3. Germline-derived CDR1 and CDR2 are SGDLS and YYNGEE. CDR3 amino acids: CASSANRGLNTEAFF. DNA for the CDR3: TGTGCCAGCAGCGCGAACAGGGGGCTGAACACTGAAGCTTTCTTT.

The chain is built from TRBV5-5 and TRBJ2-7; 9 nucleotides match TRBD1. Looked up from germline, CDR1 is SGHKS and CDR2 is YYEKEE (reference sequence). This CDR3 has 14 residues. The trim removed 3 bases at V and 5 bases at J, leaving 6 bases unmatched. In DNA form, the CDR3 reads TGTGCCAGCAGCTCCGGGACAGGGACCCACGAGCAGTACTTC. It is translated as CASSSGTGTHEQYF.

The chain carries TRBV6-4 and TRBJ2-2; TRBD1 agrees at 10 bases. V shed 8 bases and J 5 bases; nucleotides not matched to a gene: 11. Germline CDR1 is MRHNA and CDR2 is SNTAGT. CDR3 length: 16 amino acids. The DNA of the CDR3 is TGTGCCAGCCCAGGGACAGGGGCTACCGAAACCGGGGAGCTGTTTTTT. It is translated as CASPGTGATETGELFF.

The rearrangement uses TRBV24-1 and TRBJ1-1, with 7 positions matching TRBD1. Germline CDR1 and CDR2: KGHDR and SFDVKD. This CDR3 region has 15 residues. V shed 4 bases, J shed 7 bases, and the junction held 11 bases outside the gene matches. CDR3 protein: CATSDPRGDRVEAFF. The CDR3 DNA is TGTGCCACCAGTGACCCTCGAGGAGACAGGGTTGAAGCTTTCTTT.

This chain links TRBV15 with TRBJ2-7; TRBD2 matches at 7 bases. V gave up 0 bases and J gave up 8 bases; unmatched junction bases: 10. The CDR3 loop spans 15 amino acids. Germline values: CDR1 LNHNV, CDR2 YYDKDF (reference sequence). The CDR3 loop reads CATSRDPGEGYKQYF. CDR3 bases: TGTGCCACCAGCAGAGATCCGGGGGAGGGTTACAAGCAGTACTTC.

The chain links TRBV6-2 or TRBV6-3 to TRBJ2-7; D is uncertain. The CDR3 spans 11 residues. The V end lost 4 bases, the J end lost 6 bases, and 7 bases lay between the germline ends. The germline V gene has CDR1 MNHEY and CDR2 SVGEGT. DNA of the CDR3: TGTGCCAGCAGTTCTCACATCGAGCAGTACTTC. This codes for CASSSHIEQYF.

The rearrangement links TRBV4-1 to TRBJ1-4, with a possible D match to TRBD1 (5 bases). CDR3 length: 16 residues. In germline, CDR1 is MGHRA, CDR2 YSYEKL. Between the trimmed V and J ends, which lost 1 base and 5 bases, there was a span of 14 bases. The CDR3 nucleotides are TGCGCCAGCAGCCAAGTTCGGAGGGGTCTGAATGAAAAACTGTTTTTT. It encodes CASSQVRRGLNEKLFF.

In nucleotides, the CDR3 is TGTGCCAGCAGCGTAGCGCAATTGGACAGGGACATGGGCTACACCTTC. It translates to CASSVAQLDRDMGYTF. The chain couples TRBV9 to TRBJ1-2, with TRBD1 matching 8 bases. CDR3 length equals 16 residues. Germline CDR1 reads SGDLS; CDR2 reads YYNGEE. V shed 0 bases, J shed 8 bases, and the junction held 12 bases outside the gene matches.

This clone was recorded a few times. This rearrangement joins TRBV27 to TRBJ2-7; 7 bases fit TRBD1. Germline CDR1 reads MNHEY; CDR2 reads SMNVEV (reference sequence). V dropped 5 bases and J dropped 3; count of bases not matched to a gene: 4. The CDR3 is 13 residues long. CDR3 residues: CASSMTGYYEQYF. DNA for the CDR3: TGTGCCAGCAGTATGACAGGGTACTACGAGCAGTACTTC.

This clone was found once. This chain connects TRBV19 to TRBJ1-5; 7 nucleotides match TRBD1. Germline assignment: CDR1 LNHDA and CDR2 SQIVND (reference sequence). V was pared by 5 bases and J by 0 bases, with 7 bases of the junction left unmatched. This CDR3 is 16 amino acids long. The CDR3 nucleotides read TGTGCCAGTAGTGCCAGGGGACAGCTTAGCAATCAGCCCCAGCATTTT. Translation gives CASSARGQLSNQPQHF.

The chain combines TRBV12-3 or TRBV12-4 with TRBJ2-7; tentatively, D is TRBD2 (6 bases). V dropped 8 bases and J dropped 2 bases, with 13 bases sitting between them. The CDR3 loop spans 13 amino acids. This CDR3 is CASAGTSAYEQYF. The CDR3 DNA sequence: TGTGCCAGCGCCGGGACTTCTGCCTACGAGCAGTACTTC.

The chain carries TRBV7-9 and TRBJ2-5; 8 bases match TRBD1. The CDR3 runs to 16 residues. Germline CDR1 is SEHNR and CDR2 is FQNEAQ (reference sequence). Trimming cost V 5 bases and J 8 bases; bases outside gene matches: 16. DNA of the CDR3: TGTGCCAGCAGCCCAGGAGGTCAGGGGGCCACCGGAACCCAGTACTTC. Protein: CASSPGGQGATGTQYF.

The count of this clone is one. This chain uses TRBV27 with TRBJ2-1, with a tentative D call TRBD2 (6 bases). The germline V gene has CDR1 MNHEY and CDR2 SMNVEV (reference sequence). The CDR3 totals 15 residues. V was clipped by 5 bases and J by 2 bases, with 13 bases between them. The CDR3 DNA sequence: TGTGCCAGCAGTCCCCGGGCGGGACCCTACAATGAGCAGTTCTTC. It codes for CASSPRAGPYNEQFF.

DNA of the CDR3: TGTGCCAGTTTCGGTGGGACAAGGTTTAATGAGCAGTTCTTC. This encodes CASFGGTRFNEQFF. V is TRBV6-5 and J is TRBJ2-1; D possibly corresponds to TRBD1 (6 bases). The CDR3 consists of 14 residues. V dropped 9 bases and J dropped 7 bases, with 19 bases sitting between them. Germline V gives CDR1 MNHEY, CDR2 SVGAGI.

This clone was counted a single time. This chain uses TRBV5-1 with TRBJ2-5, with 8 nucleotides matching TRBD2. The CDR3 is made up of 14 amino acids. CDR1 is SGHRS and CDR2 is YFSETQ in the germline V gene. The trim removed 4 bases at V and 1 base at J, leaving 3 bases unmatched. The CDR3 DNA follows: TGCGCCAGCAGCGCACTAGCGGTCCAAGAGACCCAGTACTTC. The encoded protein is CASSALAVQETQYF.

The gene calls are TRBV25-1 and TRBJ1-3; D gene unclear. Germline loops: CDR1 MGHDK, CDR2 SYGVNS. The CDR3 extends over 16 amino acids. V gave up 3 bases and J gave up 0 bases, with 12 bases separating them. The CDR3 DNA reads TGTGCCAGCAGTGACCCAGGACTCAGCTCTGGAAACACCATATATTTT. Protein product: CASSDPGLSSGNTIYF.

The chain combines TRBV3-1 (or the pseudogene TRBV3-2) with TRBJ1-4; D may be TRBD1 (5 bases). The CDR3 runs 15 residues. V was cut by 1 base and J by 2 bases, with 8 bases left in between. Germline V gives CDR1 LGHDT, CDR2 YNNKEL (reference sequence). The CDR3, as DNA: TGTGCCAGCAGCCAAGGGGGCGCGACTAATGAAAAACTGTTTTTT. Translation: CASSQGGATNEKLFF.